The next 26 T cell receptor beta chains were all read from a single sample in a study of OX40 agonist ivuxolimab in advanced cancers. The repertoire was sequenced with immunoSEQ multiplex PCR; TCRdb's copy has only in-frame clones and lacks some. The data hold 40,000 to 50,000 clones, with roughly 84% observed a single time. The material was CD4+ or CD8+ T cells sorted from blood, obtained in a trial of the OX40 agonist ivuxolimab. These receptors all stem from an adult with an advanced solid tumor such as melanoma, head and neck, liver or kidney cancer.

The rearrangement links TRBV27 to TRBJ2-3; D is uncertain. Germline V gene lookup returns CDR1 MNHEY and CDR2 SMNVEV (reference sequence). There are 14 residues in the CDR3. Trimming pared 7 bases from V and 7 bases from J, leaving 18 bases between. CDR3 bases: TGTGCCAGCACTGCCGGCATAGAGGTTAATACGCAGTATTTT. It translates to CASTAGIEVNTQYF.

The chain combines TRBV28 with TRBJ2-3; weak D call: TRBD1 (5 bases). The CDR3 length is 14 residues. The ends were cut back, 5 bases at V and 2 bases at J, with 11 bases in the middle. Germline-derived CDR1 and CDR2 are MDHEN and SYDVKM. CDR3: CASSPDSLTDTQYF. DNA for the CDR3: TGTGCCAGCAGTCCAGACAGTCTCACAGATACGCAGTATTTT.

The sample holds one count of this clone. The chain is built from TRBV25-1 and TRBJ2-7; D may be TRBD1 (6 bases). V was clipped by 10 bases and J by 5 bases, with 12 bases between them. Germline loops: CDR1 MGHDK, CDR2 SYGVNS. The CDR3 is 11 amino acids. The CDR3 region is CATFRGNEQYF. In DNA form, the CDR3 reads TGTGCCACTTTCAGGGGCAACGAGCAGTACTTC.

This clone was picked up a small number of times. The chain employs TRBV6-1 and TRBJ1-2; TRBD1 matches 9 bases. V shed 6 bases, J shed 5 bases, and the junction held 10 bases outside the gene matches. The CDR3 is 15 residues long. Per germline, CDR1 MNHNS and CDR2 SASEGT. The CDR3 here is CASRVGQGISYGYTF. The CDR3, as DNA: TGTGCCAGCAGAGTGGGACAGGGTATTTCTTATGGCTACACCTTC.

The V call is TRBV5-4, the J call TRBJ2-5; unclear D gene. V shed 4 bases and J shed 5 bases, with 9 bases lying between them. CDR3 length: 12 amino acids. Germline CDR1 is SGHNT and CDR2 is YYREEE (reference sequence). The DNA for the CDR3 is TGTGCCAGCAGCCCTAGTAGCGAGACCCAGTACTTC. This gives the protein CASSPSSETQYF. The whole variable domain, filled in from reference TRBV5-4 and TRBJ2-5, reads ETGVTQSPTHLIKTRGQQVTLRCSSQSGHNTVSWYQQALGQGPQFIFQYYREEENGRGNFPPRFSGLQFPNYSSELNVNALELDDSALYLCASSPSSETQYFGPGTRLLVL.

CDR3 in amino acids: CASSFEAFF. The CDR3 region has the DNA TGTGCCAGCAGCTTTGAAGCTTTCTTT. The chain has TRBV5-8 and TRBJ1-1; D gene unclear. The CDR3 consists of 9 residues. CDR1 is SGHTS, CDR2 YDEGEE, per germline. Trimming shortened V by 2 bases and J by 7 bases, and 0 bases separated the two germline ends. Drawing the rest from reference TRBV5-8 and TRBJ1-1, the complete variable domain is EAGVTQSPTHLIKTRGQQATLRCSPISGHTSVYWYQQALGLGLQFLLWYDEGEERNRGNFPPRFSGRQFPNYSSELNVNALELEDSALYLCASSFEAFFGQGTRLTVV.

CDR3 protein: CASSSGYSNQPQHF. CDR3 bases: TGTGCCAGCAGTTCGGGTTATAGCAATCAGCCCCAGCATTTT. This chain links TRBV27 with TRBJ1-5; unclear D gene. Germline V CDR1 and CDR2: MNHEY, SMNVEV (reference sequence). The CDR3 sequence is 14 residues long. The ends were cut back, 4 bases at V and 0 bases at J, with 7 bases in the middle.

V is TRBV7-9 and J is TRBJ1-1, with D perhaps matching TRBD1 (6 bases). Trimming took 1 base from V and 1 from J, leaving 7 bases between them. CDR1 and CDR2 (germline): SEHNR, FQNEAQ (reference sequence). The CDR3 sequence is 14 residues long. This CDR3 reads CASSLETGNTEAFF. CDR3 nucleotide sequence: TGTGCCAGCAGCTTAGAGACAGGGAACACTGAAGCTTTCTTT.

The chain has TRBV28 and TRBJ1-5; 8 bases fit TRBD1. CDR3 size: 16 residues. V was pared by 5 bases and J by 0 bases, with 6 bases of the junction left unmatched. Germline assignment: CDR1 MDHEN and CDR2 SYDVKM. Here the CDR3 reads CASSPDRGRSNQPQHF. The CDR3 DNA is TGTGCCAGCAGTCCTGACAGGGGTCGTAGCAATCAGCCCCAGCATTTT. The full variable domain, in which reference TRBV28 and TRBJ1-5 provide the parts outside the CDR3, is DVKVTQSSRYLVKRTGEKVFLECVQDMDHENMFWYRQDPGLGLRLIYFSYDVKMKEKGDIPEGYSVSREKKERFSLILESASTNQTSMYLCASSPDRGRSNQPQHFGDGTRLSIL.

This rearrangement joins TRBV6-4 to TRBJ2-1, with D tentatively TRBD2 (5 bases). Trimming cost V 4 bases and J 7 bases, with 5 bases left between them. This CDR3 contains 11 residues. The germline CDR1 and CDR2 sequences are MRHNA and SNTAGT. As DNA, the CDR3 is TGTGCCAGCAGTGCGGGGAATGAGCAGTTCTTC. This sequence encodes CASSAGNEQFF.

This clone was observed a single time. The V gene is TRBV5-6, the J gene TRBJ1-4, with TRBD1 identical over 10 bases. After removal of 3 bases from V and 7 bases from J, the junction contained 6 bases not matched to a gene. The germline V gene encodes CDR1 SGHDT and CDR2 YYEEEE. This CDR3 comprises 15 residues. CDR3 nucleotide sequence: TGTGCCAGCAGCTCAGGGGACAGGGGTGTTGAAAAACTGTTTTTT. It yields the protein CASSSGDRGVEKLFF.

The CDR3 DNA reads TGTGCCAGCAGGTTCGGGGAGAACTATGGCTACACCTTC. Translating gives CASRFGENYGYTF. V and J are TRBV7-9 and TRBJ1-2; D is undetermined. The CDR3 covers 13 residues. Trimming cost V 6 bases and J 2 bases, with 10 bases left between them. The V gene's germline CDR1 is SEHNR and CDR2 FQNEAQ (reference sequence). The whole variable domain, remainder taken from reference TRBV7-9 and TRBJ1-2, is DTGVSQNPRHKITKRGQNVTFRCDPISEHNRLYWYRQTLGQGPEFLTYFQNEAQLEKSRLLSDRFSAERPKGSFSTLEIQRTEQGDSAMYLCASRFGENYGYTFGSGTRLTVV.

This rearrangement joins TRBV4-1 to TRBJ2-2, with TRBD1 matching 10 bases. The CDR3 runs 17 residues. Trimming removed 2 bases from V and 6 bases from J; junction bases left unmatched: 9. Germline CDR1 and CDR2: MGHRA and YSYEKL. The CDR3 is CASSQRTGGFLAGELFF. CDR3 coding DNA: TGCGCCAGCAGCCAACGGACAGGGGGGTTTTTGGCCGGGGAGCTGTTTTTT.

The gene calls are TRBV28 and TRBJ1-5, with TRBD1 matching 7 bases. The germline V gene encodes CDR1 MDHEN and CDR2 SYDVKM. The CDR3 extends over 14 amino acids. Trimming took 11 bases from V and 5 from J; bases not matched to a gene: 12. The CDR3: CAAQGGGRDQPQHF. The CDR3 nucleotides read TGTGCCGCCCAGGGGGGGGGCAGAGATCAGCCCCAGCATTTT.

The chain employs TRBV9 and TRBJ2-3, with a tentative D call TRBD2 (7 bases). CDR1 and CDR2 (germline): SGDLS, YYNGEE. Trimming removed 1 base at V and 2 bases at J, with 14 bases between. The CDR3 runs 16 residues. The CDR3 DNA follows: TGTGCCAGCAGCGTATGGGGCGGGGGCTTCACAGATACGCAGTATTTT. Its protein product is CASSVWGGGFTDTQYF.

In regard to this clone: Other DNA sequences in the same sample also yield this CDR3. The V and J genes are TRBV6-1 and TRBJ1-2; the D gene is possibly TRBD1 (6 bases). This CDR3 comprises 15 residues. Germline values: CDR1 MNHNS, CDR2 SASEGT. The V and J ends lost 4 bases and 2 bases respectively, with 14 bases between them. CDR3 region: CASSVGQGPNYGYTF. The CDR3 DNA reads as TGTGCCAGCAGTGTGGGCCAGGGGCCGAACTATGGCTACACCTTC.

The rearrangement uses TRBV27 and TRBJ2-3; 13 bases are shared with TRBD2. CDR1 and CDR2 from the germline V gene are MNHEY and SMNVEV (reference sequence). The V and J ends lost 6 bases and 6 bases, in that order; junction bases with no gene match: 9. This CDR3 contains 16 residues. The CDR3 sequence is CASSPTSGRVGDTQYF. CDR3 DNA: TGTGCCAGCAGCCCCACTAGCGGGAGGGTTGGGGATACGCAGTATTTT.

This chain joins TRBV5-6 and TRBJ2-1, with D perhaps TRBD1 or TRBD2 (7 bases each). The germline CDR1 and CDR2 sequences are SGHDT and YYEEEE. This CDR3 spans 15 amino acids. V was clipped by 2 bases and J by 6 bases, with 15 bases between them. CDR3: CASSLQGRVGNEQFF. CDR3 coding DNA: TGTGCCAGCAGCTTACAGGGGAGGGTCGGCAATGAGCAGTTCTTC.

The CDR3 loop reads CASIFGAGGSSYEQYF. The DNA for the CDR3 is TGTGCCAGCATATTTGGTGCGGGAGGATCGTCCTACGAGCAGTACTTC. V gene TRBV2 combines with J gene TRBJ2-7; 8 bases are a match to TRBD2. This CDR3 is 16 amino acids long. J lost 1 base, V lost 7 bases, and 12 bases had no gene match. CDR1 and CDR2 (germline): SNHLY, FYNNEI.

This clone was seen only once. V is TRBV7-8 and J is TRBJ1-5; 7 bases agree with TRBD1. The CDR3 loop spans 15 amino acids. Germline trimming cut 5 bases from V and 1 base from J; bases unmatched to any gene: 5. Germline CDR1 is SGHVS and CDR2 is FQNEAQ. The CDR3 DNA follows: TGTGCCAGCAGCCTAACGACAGGGAGCAATCAGCCCCAGCATTTT. This codes for CASSLTTGSNQPQHF.

V gene TRBV7-6 combines with J gene TRBJ1-4, with a weak D call TRBD1 (5 bases). Germline loops: CDR1 SGHVS, CDR2 FNYEAQ. The CDR3 sequence is 13 residues long. The V gene lost 8 bases and the J gene lost 6 bases, with 13 bases spanning the gap. The CDR3 region has the DNA TGTGCCAGCCGGGGGGACCCCGATGAAAAACTGTTTTTT. It encodes CASRGDPDEKLFF. The full variable domain, its missing parts supplied by reference TRBV7-6 and TRBJ1-4, is GAGVSQSPRYKVTKRGQDVALRCDPISGHVSLYWYRQALGQGPEFLTYFNYEAQQDKSGLPNDRFSAERPEGSISTLTIQRTEQRDSAMYRCASRGDPDEKLFFGSGTQLSVL.

The chain couples TRBV5-4 to TRBJ2-3, with a tentative D call TRBD2 (6 bases). V was cut by 4 bases and J by 2 bases, with 11 bases left in between. Germline assignment: CDR1 SGHNT and CDR2 YYREEE (reference sequence). The CDR3 totals 14 residues. The CDR3 sequence is CASSPGLDTDTQYF. The CDR3 nucleotides read TGTGCCAGCAGCCCGGGACTTGACACAGATACGCAGTATTTT.

V usage is TRBV12-5 and J usage is TRBJ2-7; 9 nucleotides match TRBD2. Trimming at V came to 2 bases and at J to 0 bases, leaving 2 bases not matched to a gene. This CDR3 has 15 amino acids. Germline values: CDR1 LGHNT, CDR2 FRNRAP. CDR3 sequence (DNA): TGTGCTAGTGGTTTGTTAGCGGGGGACTCCTACGAGCAGTACTTC. This sequence encodes CASGLLAGDSYEQYF.

This clone has more than one count but fewer than ten. This chain uses TRBV28 with TRBJ2-1; 14 bases line up with TRBD2. J lost 6 bases, V lost 6 bases, and 4 bases had no gene match. The CDR3 contains 15 residues. The germline gives CDR1 MDHEN, CDR2 SYDVKM. The DNA of the CDR3 is TGTGCCAGCAGCCTGGGACTAGCGGGAGCCAATGAGCAGTTCTTC. Translation gives CASSLGLAGANEQFF.

This clone was seen only a few times. This chain joins TRBV20-1 and TRBJ1-5; D unresolved. The germline V gene encodes CDR1 DFQATT and CDR2 SNEGSKA (reference sequence). CDR3 size: 9 residues. The germline V and J ends were trimmed by 3 bases and 14 bases, with 8 bases remaining between them. The CDR3 loop is CSASREEHF. The CDR3 coding sequence is TGCAGTGCTAGCCGGGAGGAGCATTTT.

The chain joins TRBV27 to TRBJ2-5, with 9 bases that match TRBD2. Germline values: CDR1 MNHEY, CDR2 SMNVEV (reference sequence). The CDR3 covers 15 residues. J was trimmed by 1 base and V by 6 bases; bases with no gene match: 6. The CDR3 DNA reads as TGTGCCAGCAGCCCTCTAGCGGGGACCCAAGAGACCCAGTACTTC. Its translation is CASSPLAGTQETQYF.